Each of the 21 T cell receptor beta chains below was sequenced from the same sample in a study of memory CD4+ T cells and cytomegalovirus serostatus. The protocol was immunoSEQ multiplex PCR, while the TCRdb copy is restricted to in-frame clones and leaves out a portion. The repertoire has tens of thousands of clones, 82% of them found once; the top ten carry approximately 0.64%. Single viable CD3+CD4+CD8-CD45RO+ cells were sorted as the memory CD4+ T cells. Sequenced input: memory CD4+ T cells from blood. These receptors all come from an adult in good health and CMV-seronegative.

This clone appeared a single time. This rearrangement joins TRBV18 to TRBJ2-7; D may be TRBD2 (5 bases). The CDR3 has 13 residues. Looked up from germline, CDR1 is KGHSH and CDR2 is LQKENI. The V end was cut by 5 bases, the J end by 6 bases, with 14 bases between. The CDR3 nucleotides are TGTGCCAGCTCATCGGACCCGGCGGGCGAGCAGTACTTC. Encoded protein: CASSSDPAGEQYF.

The CDR3 sequence is CASSLGRMNTEAFF. CDR3 DNA sequence: TGTGCCAGCAGCTTAGGGAGAATGAACACTGAAGCTTTCTTT. The chain employs TRBV11-3 and TRBJ1-1; no clear D. The CDR3 length is 14 residues. Trimming removed 1 base at V and 0 bases at J, with 6 bases between. CDR1 and CDR2 (germline): SGHNT, YENEEA.

This clone was counted only a few times. The rearrangement joins TRBV11-3 to TRBJ2-2, with 8 bases lining up with TRBD1. The germline gives CDR1 SGHNT, CDR2 YENEEA. The V gene end was trimmed by 0 bases and the J gene end by 1 base; junction bases not matched to a gene: 7. CDR3 length: 18 amino acids. The CDR3 DNA reads as TGTGCCAGCAGCTTAGATCAAGGCGGGACAGGGAACACCGGGGAGCTGTTTTTT. It codes for CASSLDQGGTGNTGELFF.

The chain carries TRBV7-9 and TRBJ2-7, with 7 bases identical to TRBD1. The CDR3 has 13 residues. V shed 5 bases and J 2 bases; nucleotides not matched to a gene: 3. Per germline, CDR1 SEHNR and CDR2 FQNEAQ (reference sequence). The CDR3 nucleotides read TGTGCCAGCAGCGTACAGGGGACCTACGAGCAGTACTTC. Translation gives CASSVQGTYEQYF.

The rearrangement joins TRBV18 to TRBJ2-2; the D is unclear. Per germline, CDR1 KGHSH and CDR2 LQKENI. V lost 6 bases to trimming and J lost 3 bases, with 8 bases between them. The CDR3 is 13 residues long. The CDR3 DNA follows: TGTGCCAGCTCGCGCACGGACACCGGGGAGCTGTTTTTT. Encoded protein: CASSRTDTGELFF.

The chain joins TRBV5-4 to TRBJ2-7, with TRBD2 matching over 10 bases. Looked up from germline, CDR1 is SGHNT and CDR2 is YYREEE (reference sequence). The CDR3 has 14 residues. V was clipped by 4 bases and J by 4 bases; unmatched bases: 5. CDR3 DNA sequence: TGTGCCAGCAGCCCGGGACTAGCGACATACGAGCAGTACTTC. This gives the protein CASSPGLATYEQYF.

This rearrangement joins TRBV5-1 to TRBJ2-5; D remains unclear. Germline V lookup: CDR1 SGHRS, CDR2 YFSETQ. CDR3 size: 13 residues. V was clipped by 1 base and J by 0 bases, with 4 bases between them. Written as DNA, the CDR3 is TGCGCCAGCAGCTTGACCCACCAAGAGACCCAGTACTTC. Protein sequence: CASSLTHQETQYF.

The rearrangement links TRBV11-2 to TRBJ2-5; maybe TRBD2 (6 bases). Per germline, CDR1 SGHAT and CDR2 FQNNGV. V was cut by 1 base and J by 3 bases, with 6 bases left in between. The CDR3 consists of 13 residues. The CDR3, as DNA: TGTGCCAGCAGCTTAGGACTAGAAGAGACCCAGTACTTC. It codes for CASSLGLEETQYF.

The chain has TRBV5-1 and TRBJ2-7; D might be TRBD1 (5 bases). There are 14 residues in the CDR3. Germline assignment: CDR1 SGHRS and CDR2 YFSETQ. V was cut by 2 bases and J by 6 bases, with 15 bases left in between. CDR3 coding DNA: TGCGCCAGCAGCTTATCCCAGGGATCGTCCGAGCAGTACTTC. Protein: CASSLSQGSSEQYF.

In this sample, this clone turned up a few times. This chain connects TRBV7-9 to TRBJ1-5, with D perhaps TRBD1 (5 bases). The CDR3 is 15 amino acids. V dropped 5 bases and J dropped 1 base, with 12 bases sitting between them. Germline CDR1 SEHNR, CDR2 FQNEAQ (reference sequence). Here the CDR3 reads CASSQGGGSNQPQHF. CDR3 in DNA: TGTGCCAGCAGCCAGGGAGGAGGGAGCAATCAGCCCCAGCATTTT.

The V gene is TRBV7-6, the J gene TRBJ2-7; 9 bases line up with TRBD2. This CDR3 spans 14 amino acids. From germline, CDR1 is SGHVS and CDR2 FNYEAQ. The V gene end was trimmed by 0 bases and the J gene end by 5 bases; junction bases not matched to a gene: 2. In DNA, the CDR3 is TGTGCCAGCAGCTTAGCTCCTAGCGGGGACGAGCAGTACTTC. Protein sequence: CASSLAPSGDEQYF.

The chain has TRBV5-6 and TRBJ1-1; possible D gene TRBD1, 5 bases. CDR1 and CDR2 (germline): SGHDT, YYEEEE. V gave up 2 bases and J gave up 5 bases, with 16 bases separating them. The CDR3 is made up of 15 amino acids. Written as DNA, the CDR3 is TGTGCCAGCAGCTTCATCGACGCGGAGGGGACTGAAGCTTTCTTT. Protein: CASSFIDAEGTEAFF.

This clone was observed a handful of times. V is TRBV11-1 and J is TRBJ2-5; 7 bases match TRBD2. This CDR3 region has 13 residues. V was clipped by 5 bases and J by 4 bases; unmatched bases: 4. Germline CDR1 and CDR2: SGHAT and FQDESV (reference sequence). In nucleotides, the CDR3 is TGTGCCAGCAGCAATGGACTAGTAGAGACCCAGTACTTC. Translation gives CASSNGLVETQYF.

This sequence joins TRBV25-1 and TRBJ1-1; TRBD1 agrees at 9 bases. The CDR3 is 16 residues long. The V and J ends lost 2 bases and 3 bases, in that order; junction bases with no gene match: 7. Per germline, CDR1 MGHDK and CDR2 SYGVNS. CDR3 in DNA: TGTGCCAGCAGTGAAGGGTTGAGGACAGGGGACACTGAAGCTTTCTTT. It is translated as CASSEGLRTGDTEAFF. The whole variable domain, remainder taken from reference TRBV25-1 and TRBJ1-1, is EADIYQTPRYLVIGTGKKITLECSQTMGHDKMYWYQQDPGMELHLIHYSYGVNSTEKGDLSSESTVSRIRTEHFPLTLESARPSHTSQYLCASSEGLRTGDTEAFFGQGTRLTVV.

V usage is TRBV19 and J usage is TRBJ1-2; tentative D call: TRBD1 (6 bases). This CDR3 is built from 13 residues. V lost 2 bases to trimming and J lost 2 bases, with 6 bases between them. CDR1 is LNHDA, CDR2 SQIVND, per germline (reference sequence). CDR3: CASSIRGNYGYTF. The DNA of the CDR3 is TGTGCCAGTAGTATAAGGGGGAACTATGGCTACACCTTC.

CDR3 sequence (DNA): TGTGCCAGCAGCCCCTGGACTAGCGGGAGACAAGAGACCCAGTACTTC. As protein: CASSPWTSGRQETQYF. This chain joins TRBV7-8 and TRBJ2-5; 13 bases fit TRBD2. CDR1 is SGHVS and CDR2 is FQNEAQ in the germline V gene. The length of the CDR3 is 16 residues. Trimming took 5 bases from V and 2 from J; bases not matched to a gene: 5. The whole variable domain, filled in from reference TRBV7-8 and TRBJ2-5, reads GAGVSQSPRYKVAKRGQDVALRCDPISGHVSLFWYQQALGQGPEFLTYFQNEAQLDKSGLPSDRFFAERPEGSVSTLKIQRTQQEDSAVYLCASSPWTSGRQETQYFGPGTRLLVL.

The chain is built from TRBV7-2 and TRBJ1-1; 9 bases fit TRBD1. The CDR3 has 14 residues. CDR1 SGHTA and CDR2 FQGNSA come from the germline V gene. V lost 8 bases to trimming and J lost 1 base; unmatched junction nucleotides: 5. The CDR3 DNA follows: TGTGCCAGCTTGTGGACAGGGGCGAACACTGAAGCTTTCTTT. Its protein is CASLWTGANTEAFF.

The V call is TRBV18, the J call TRBJ2-1; D call uncertain. Deletions cut 0 bases from V and 2 bases from J, with 5 bases between. This CDR3 contains 14 residues. CDR1 KGHSH and CDR2 LQKENI come from the germline V gene. The chain's CDR3 is CASSPPGTYNEQFF. CDR3 nucleotide sequence: TGTGCCAGCTCACCACCGGGGACCTACAATGAGCAGTTCTTC.

In this sample, this clone turned up once. V is TRBV7-9 and J is TRBJ2-2; 8 positions match TRBD2. V shed 3 bases and J 5 bases; nucleotides not matched to a gene: 5. This CDR3 spans 15 amino acids. Germline V lookup: CDR1 SEHNR, CDR2 FQNEAQ (reference sequence). The chain's CDR3 is CASSFRLARTGELFF. CDR3 DNA sequence: TGTGCCAGCAGCTTTCGACTAGCGAGGACCGGGGAGCTGTTTTTT.

This clone was recorded only once. The chain is built from TRBV7-9 and TRBJ2-7; 7 nucleotides line up with TRBD2. CDR3 length: 14 residues. Trimming at V came to 6 bases and at J to 2 bases, leaving 7 bases not matched to a gene. Germline V gene sequence: CDR1 SEHNR, CDR2 FQNEAQ (reference sequence). The CDR3 here is CASRLADAAYEQYF. For the CDR3, the DNA is TGTGCCAGCAGGCTAGCGGATGCCGCCTACGAGCAGTACTTC.

This clone is a singleton in its sample. The chain combines TRBV25-1 with TRBJ2-3, with D possibly matching TRBD2 (6 bases). V lost 1 base, J lost 4 bases, and 9 bases lay in between. The CDR3 is made up of 14 amino acids. The germline gives CDR1 MGHDK, CDR2 SYGVNS. CDR3 amino acids: CASSESGRADTQYF. The CDR3 nucleotides are TGTGCCAGCAGTGAATCCGGGAGAGCAGATACGCAGTATTTT.